This T cell receptor (beta chain) was retrieved from a study of T cell repertoires in ileal Crohn's disease. Overall study results and limits: High-frequency clones were more common in sorted CD8 than CD4 cells. Active smokers at surgery had more clonal expansions than non-smokers.

About 500 nanograms of biopsy DNA per sample underwent TCRB immunosequencing. Clones were sequenced by immunoSEQ multiplex PCR, and TCRdb holds only the in-frame ones, with some missing. The sample contains more than 12,000 clones, about 73% of which appear only once. With regard to this clone: Its target is unknown.

Eligibility required adulthood, ileal or ileocolonic Crohn's disease and indicated ileocolonic resection. Germline V gives CDR1 SGHRS, CDR2 YFSETQ. The CDR3 extends over 13 amino acids. Trimming stripped 7 bases from V and 4 bases from J, with 12 bases between. V is TRBV5-1 and J is TRBJ1-5; TRBD1 might be the D (5 bases). The sequenced sample was ileal tissue. The receptor was derived from an adult with Crohn's disease. CDR3 in amino acids: CASAQGPNQPQHF. CDR3 nucleotide sequence: TGCGCCAGCGCCCAGGGCCCGAATCAGCCCCAGCATTTT.